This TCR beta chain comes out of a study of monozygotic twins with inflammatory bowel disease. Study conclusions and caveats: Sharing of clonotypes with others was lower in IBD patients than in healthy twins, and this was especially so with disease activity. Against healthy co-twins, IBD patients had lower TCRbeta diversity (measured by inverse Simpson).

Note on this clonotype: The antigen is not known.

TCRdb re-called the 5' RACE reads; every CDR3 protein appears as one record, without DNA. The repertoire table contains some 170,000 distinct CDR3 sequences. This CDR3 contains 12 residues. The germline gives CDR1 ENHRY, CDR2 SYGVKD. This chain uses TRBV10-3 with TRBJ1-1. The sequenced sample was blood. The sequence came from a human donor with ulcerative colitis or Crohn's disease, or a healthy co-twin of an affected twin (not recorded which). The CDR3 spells CAISQGGTEAFF.